The 15 T cell receptor beta chains presented below share a single source sample, sequenced in a study of a mutant IDH1 vaccine in newly diagnosed glioma. These receptors have no known antigen. Time point defined: week 5, during vaccination. Doses comprised 300 ug of mutant IDH1 20-mer peptide each, plus topical imiquimod. Profiling relied on immunoSEQ multiplex PCR, and the TCRdb table lists in-frame clones only, not all of them. The data contain fewer than 100,000 clones, over 75% of them singletons. This specimen consisted of PBMCs, obtained from a glioma patient whose treatment included an IDH1 peptide vaccine. The receptors were sampled from a woman aged 50 to 60 with glioma.

The chain uses TRBV7-9 and TRBJ2-7; the D is unclear. Germline CDR1 reads SEHNR; CDR2 reads FQNEAQ (reference sequence). Trimming pared 5 bases from V and 1 base from J, leaving 18 bases between. The CDR3 has 16 amino acids. The CDR3 DNA reads as TGTGCCAGCAGCAGCCCTTTGAGGACGGGTTCCTACGAGCAGTACTTC. Translation: CASSSPLRTGSYEQYF.

The CDR3 region is CASSQGVSGEKLFF. In nucleotides, the CDR3 is TGTGCCAGCAGCCAGGGAGTGAGTGGAGAAAAACTGTTTTTT. The chain carries TRBV7-9 and TRBJ1-4; D may be TRBD1 (5 bases). CDR1 and CDR2 from the germline V gene are SEHNR and FQNEAQ (reference sequence). This CDR3 is built from 14 residues. V lost 5 bases and J lost 8, with 15 bases in between. The full variable domain, completed using reference TRBV7-9 and TRBJ1-4, is DTGVSQNPRHKITKRGQNVTFRCDPISEHNRLYWYRQTLGQGPEFLTYFQNEAQLEKSRLLSDRFSAERPKGSFSTLEIQRTEQGDSAMYLCASSQGVSGEKLFFGSGTQLSVL.

This sequence joins TRBV4-2 and TRBJ1-1; unclear D gene. Deletions cut 0 bases from V and 1 base from J, with 9 bases between. Germline CDR1 is LGHNA and CDR2 is YNFKEQ. The CDR3 contains 15 residues. CDR3 bases: TGTGCCAGCAGCCAAGATTTGGGAGGGAACACTGAAGCTTTCTTT. It codes for CASSQDLGGNTEAFF.

The sample holds one count of this clone. V is TRBV6-6 and J is TRBJ2-5, with D unresolved. CDR1 is MNHNY and CDR2 is SVGAGI in the germline V gene (reference sequence). V shed 5 bases and J shed 3 bases, with 13 bases lying between them. The CDR3 runs to 14 residues. In DNA, the CDR3 is TGTGCCAGCAGTCCGTCGGGTCAGGAAGAGACCCAGTACTTC. Translating it yields CASSPSGQEETQYF.

The chain uses TRBV18 and TRBJ1-1, with 8 positions matching TRBD1. Germline V CDR1 and CDR2: KGHSH, LQKENI. This CDR3 has 17 amino acids. Trimming cost V 0 bases and J 0 bases; bases outside gene matches: 6. Here the CDR3 DNA reads TGTGCCAGCTCACCACCCGGGACAGGTGCCATGAACACTGAAGCTTTCTTT. Translation gives CASSPPGTGAMNTEAFF.

This rearrangement joins TRBV2 to TRBJ2-5; 7 nucleotides line up with TRBD1. The CDR3 spans 13 residues. Germline CDR1 and CDR2: SNHLY and FYNNEI. V shed 7 bases and J 3 bases; nucleotides not matched to a gene: 5. For the CDR3, the DNA is TGTGCCAGCACGGGACAGTTCAAAGAGACCCAGTACTTC. This gives the protein CASTGQFKETQYF.

The CDR3 sequence: CARSSGGGDTEAFF. In DNA, the CDR3 is TGTGCCAGAAGCTCCGGCGGGGGCGACACTGAAGCTTTCTTT. V gene TRBV5-3 combines with J gene TRBJ1-1; D perhaps matches TRBD1 (6 bases). TRBV5-3 is an ORF for which the function is uncertain. The CDR3 totals 14 residues. Trimming left V 3 bases short and J 3 bases short, with 12 bases between.

The V call is TRBV6-6, the J call TRBJ1-5, with 8 bases fitting TRBD1. The germline CDR1 and CDR2 sequences are MNHNY and SVGAGI (reference sequence). This CDR3 spans 14 amino acids. The J segment lost 6 bases and the V segment lost 4 bases, leaving 5 bases of the junction unmatched. CDR3 bases: TGTGCCAGCAGTTTCCAGGGGGCTGGTCAGCCCCAGCATTTT. This encodes CASSFQGAGQPQHF.

V and J are TRBV7-2 and TRBJ2-7; D remains unclear. The CDR3 has 13 residues. Germline CDR1 is SGHTA and CDR2 is FQGNSA. V dropped 5 bases and J dropped 6 bases, with 14 bases sitting between them. CDR3 bases: TGTGCCAGCAGCCGTTTTGAAACTTTCGAGCAGTACTTC. Protein: CASSRFETFEQYF.

The chain joins TRBV7-3 to TRBJ2-2; possibly TRBD2 for D (5 bases). The V end was cut by 8 bases, the J end by 4 bases, with 17 bases between. CDR1 and CDR2 (germline): SGHTA, FQGTGA. This CDR3 is built from 15 residues. CDR3 bases: TGTGCCAGCGGGCGTTTTGGGAGCTTCACCGGGGAGCTGTTTTTT. Its translation: CASGRFGSFTGELFF.

The rearrangement joins TRBV10-3 to TRBJ1-6; 7 bases align to TRBD1. This CDR3 spans 16 amino acids. CDR1 and CDR2 (germline): ENHRY, SYGVKD. The J segment lost 6 bases and the V segment lost 2 bases, leaving 7 bases of the junction unmatched. CDR3 residues: CAISEAGGFGNSPLHF. The CDR3 DNA reads as TGTGCCATCAGTGAGGCAGGGGGTTTTGGTAATTCACCCCTCCACTTT.

The rearrangement uses TRBV6-5 and TRBJ2-1; D is undetermined. Trimming cost V 7 bases and J 7 bases, with 14 bases left between them. Per the germline V gene, CDR1 is MNHEY and CDR2 is SVGAGI. CDR3 size: 13 residues. Here the CDR3 DNA reads TGTGCCAGCAACTCAAGACCTGCGAATGAGCAGTTCTTC. This encodes CASNSRPANEQFF.

V and J are TRBV10-3 and TRBJ1-2, with TRBD1 matching over 8 bases. V gave up 3 bases and J gave up 8 bases; unmatched junction bases: 8. Germline CDR1 and CDR2: ENHRY and SYGVKD. The CDR3 runs 14 residues. For the CDR3, the DNA is TGTGCCATCAGTGAAGATCAGGGGGCGCTGGGCTACACCTTC. Residues: CAISEDQGALGYTF.

As regards this clone: This sample includes further DNA sequences coding for the same CDR3. The chain carries TRBV5-6 and TRBJ1-3; D remains ambiguous. Deletions cut 0 bases from V and 1 base from J, with 5 bases between. Germline loops: CDR1 SGHDT, CDR2 YYEEEE. This CDR3 contains 14 residues. The CDR3 sequence: CASSLGSSGNTIYF. CDR3 bases: TGTGCCAGCAGCTTGGGGTCTTCTGGAAACACCATATATTTT.

The chain recombines TRBV5-4 with TRBJ1-1; the D gene is possibly TRBD1 (6 bases). This CDR3 spans 15 amino acids. Trimming left V 3 bases short and J 2 bases short, with 14 bases between. Germline CDR1 and CDR2: SGHNT and YYREEE (reference sequence). The CDR3 here is CASSYSGTPNTEAFF. Here the CDR3 DNA reads TGTGCCAGCAGCTACTCTGGGACACCCAACACTGAAGCTTTCTTT.